Each of the 26 T cell receptor beta chains below was sequenced from the same sample in a study of untreated major depressive disorder. Antigens for these TCRs are unknown. Study observations and caveats: Compared with controls, depressed patients showed more TRBV05-01 (Vbeta 5.1) usage in CD4+ T cells.

Profiled with immunoSEQ multiplex PCR; TCRdb holds only in-frame clones, not every one. The sample comprises some 13,000 clones, about 89% of which are singletons, and more than 1.5% rests with the top ten. The sequencing input was CD4+ T cells from PBMCs. The receptors were sampled from a woman aged 30 to 39 with major depressive disorder.

The chain is built from TRBV5-1 and TRBJ2-1, with 7 nucleotides matching TRBD2. CDR1 is SGHRS, CDR2 YFSETQ, per germline. CDR3 length: 14 residues. V trimming: 6 bases; J trimming: 3 bases; junction bases outside the gene matches: 6. This CDR3 is CASTLAGGYNEQFF. CDR3 coding DNA: TGCGCCAGCACCTTAGCGGGTGGCTACAATGAGCAGTTCTTC.

The chain recombines TRBV5-8 with TRBJ1-4; 7 nucleotides agree with TRBD1. Trimming removed 5 bases from V and 8 bases from J; junction bases left unmatched: 9. CDR3 length: 14 amino acids. Germline V gene data show CDR1 as SGHTS and CDR2 as YDEGEE. This CDR3 reads CASRVYRGGEKLFF. CDR3 DNA sequence: TGTGCCAGCAGGGTATACAGGGGCGGAGAAAAACTGTTTTTT. The full variable domain, with the rest looked up from reference TRBV5-8 and TRBJ1-4, is EAGVTQSPTHLIKTRGQQATLRCSPISGHTSVYWYQQALGLGLQFLLWYDEGEERNRGNFPPRFSGRQFPNYSSELNVNALELEDSALYLCASRVYRGGEKLFFGSGTQLSVL.

Only one count was recorded for this clone. The chain is built from TRBV4-1 and TRBJ2-3, with D hard to call. The V end lost 4 bases, the J end lost 2 bases, and 16 bases lay between the germline ends. Germline CDR1 is MGHRA and CDR2 is YSYEKL. The CDR3 runs to 16 residues. The DNA of the CDR3 is TGCGCCAGCAGCCCGACCAGATTACCACACACAGATACGCAGTATTTT. Its translation: CASSPTRLPHTDTQYF.

J is TRBJ2-7 and V is TRBV7-9; D gene uncertain. The germline CDR1 and CDR2 sequences are SEHNR and FQNEAQ (reference sequence). The length of the CDR3 is 11 residues. V was trimmed by 4 bases and J by 5 bases, leaving 6 bases between them. The CDR3 is CASSSWDEQYF. The CDR3 DNA reads as TGTGCCAGCAGCTCTTGGGACGAGCAGTACTTC.

The rearrangement links TRBV7-9 to TRBJ1-1; 8 bases map to TRBD1. Looked up from germline, CDR1 is SEHNR and CDR2 is FQNEAQ (reference sequence). With 5 bases clipped from V and 5 bases from J, the junction kept 1 base outside the gene matches. There are 12 residues in the CDR3. DNA of the CDR3: TGTGCCAGCAGCCGGACAGGGACTGAAGCTTTCTTT. Its translation is CASSRTGTEAFF.

J is TRBJ2-3 and V is TRBV4-1; D ambiguous. Trimming took 4 bases from V and 2 from J, leaving 7 bases between them. This CDR3 is 13 amino acids long. Germline V lookup: CDR1 MGHRA, CDR2 YSYEKL. CDR3 DNA sequence: TGCGCCAGCAGCCCACAGACCACAGATACGCAGTATTTT. It codes for CASSPQTTDTQYF.

The chain has TRBV25-1 and TRBJ1-5; tentatively, D is TRBD1 (5 bases). CDR1 is MGHDK, CDR2 SYGVNS, per germline. This CDR3 comprises 14 residues. The germline V and J ends were trimmed by 4 bases and 2 bases, with 9 bases remaining between them. CDR3 region: CASSGGKGNQPQHF. CDR3 in DNA: TGTGCCAGCAGTGGGGGGAAAGGCAATCAGCCCCAGCATTTT.

The chain uses TRBV7-2 and TRBJ1-5, with D possibly being TRBD1 (5 bases). The V end lost 8 bases, the J end lost 8 bases, and 13 bases lay between the germline ends. The CDR3 is 12 amino acids. Germline lookup yields CDR1 SGHTA and CDR2 FQGNSA. In nucleotides, the CDR3 is TGTGCCAGCGCCGGGGGGGAGGAGCCCCAGCATTTT. It yields the protein CASAGGEEPQHF. The full variable domain, its missing parts supplied by reference TRBV7-2 and TRBJ1-5, is GAGVSQSPSNKVTEKGKDVELRCDPISGHTALYWYRQSLGQGLEFLIYFQGNSAPDKSGLPSDRFSAERTGGSVSTLTIQRTQQEDSAVYLCASAGGEEPQHFGDGTRLSIL.

The gene calls are TRBV9 and TRBJ2-5, with unresolved D. This CDR3 region has 15 residues. The V end lost 4 bases, the J end lost 7 bases, and 20 bases lay between the germline ends. Germline V lookup: CDR1 SGDLS, CDR2 YYNGEE. Here the CDR3 DNA reads TGTGCCAGCAGCCCCTCTGACGGGCTCGGGCGGACCCAGTACTTC. This encodes CASSPSDGLGRTQYF. The full variable domain, its missing parts supplied by reference TRBV9 and TRBJ2-5, is DSGVTQTPKHLITATGQRVTLRCSPRSGDLSVYWYQQSLDQGLQFLIQYYNGEERAKGNILERFSAQQFPDLHSELNLSSLELGDSALYFCASSPSDGLGRTQYFGPGTRLLVL.

This chain uses TRBV27 with TRBJ1-1; D is ambiguous. The CDR3 consists of 13 residues. Germline values: CDR1 MNHEY, CDR2 SMNVEV (reference sequence). With 6 bases removed from V and 0 bases from J, the gap between germline ends came to 8 bases. DNA of the CDR3: TGTGCCAGCAGGAACGACCTGAACACTGAAGCTTTCTTT. Amino acid sequence: CASRNDLNTEAFF.

The genes are TRBV19 and TRBJ1-5; 8 bases align to TRBD1. Germline trimming cut 3 bases from V and 6 bases from J; bases unmatched to any gene: 4. CDR3 length equals 14 residues. The germline V gene encodes CDR1 LNHDA and CDR2 SQIVND (reference sequence). CDR3 residues: CASSIHDRGQPQHF. DNA of the CDR3: TGTGCCAGTAGTATCCACGACAGGGGTCAGCCCCAGCATTTT.

The genes are TRBV9 and TRBJ1-1; D unclear. This CDR3 spans 18 amino acids. CDR1 and CDR2 from the germline V gene are SGDLS and YYNGEE. V was trimmed by 4 bases and J by 0 bases, leaving 22 bases between them. The CDR3 sequence is CASSPRSWQDPMNTEAFF. CDR3 sequence (DNA): TGTGCCAGCAGCCCCCGGAGTTGGCAGGACCCTATGAACACTGAAGCTTTCTTT.

This clone appeared once. The chain carries TRBV4-1 and TRBJ2-2; D not certain. CDR3 size: 13 residues. The germline gives CDR1 MGHRA, CDR2 YSYEKL. The ends were cut back, 1 base at V and 4 bases at J, with 4 bases in the middle. The CDR3 sequence: CASSQAPTGELFF. CDR3 bases: TGCGCCAGCAGCCAAGCTCCCACCGGGGAGCTGTTTTTT.

The chain couples TRBV6-5 to TRBJ2-6; no clear D. This CDR3 contains 14 residues. The germline gives CDR1 MNHEY, CDR2 SVGAGI. V was pared by 10 bases and J by 0 bases, with 10 bases between. CDR3 bases: TGTGCCACCGCCGCCCGCTCTGGGGCCAACGTCCTGACTTTC. This encodes CATAARSGANVLTF.

This clone was seen only a few times. This chain uses TRBV10-3 with TRBJ1-2; a possible D gene is TRBD1 (5 bases). The CDR3 is 12 amino acids. V was pared by 3 bases and J by 8 bases, with 10 bases between. Germline CDR1 is ENHRY and CDR2 is SYGVKD. DNA of the CDR3: TGTGCCATCAGTGAAAGGGGTGAGGGCTACACCTTC. It specifies CAISERGEGYTF.

This chain links TRBV9 with TRBJ1-1; D gene uncertain. The CDR3 covers 14 residues. V lost 0 bases to trimming and J lost 6 bases, with 12 bases between them. Germline assignment: CDR1 SGDLS and CDR2 YYNGEE. The CDR3 protein is CASSVASGPAEAFF. CDR3 nucleotide sequence: TGTGCCAGCAGCGTAGCTTCCGGCCCCGCTGAAGCTTTCTTT.

The genes are TRBV2 and TRBJ2-1; no reliable D call. This CDR3 is built from 13 residues. Germline assignment: CDR1 SNHLY and CDR2 FYNNEI. Between the trimmed V and J ends, which lost 9 bases and 6 bases, there was a span of 15 bases. The CDR3 spells CARSRRSGNEQFF. CDR3 nucleotide sequence: TGTGCCAGGTCCCGGAGAAGTGGCAATGAGCAGTTCTTC. Filled out from reference TRBV2 and TRBJ2-1, the complete variable domain reads EPEVTQTPSHQVTQMGQEVILRCVPISNHLYFYWYRQILGQKVEFLVSFYNNEISEKSEIFDDQFSVERPDGSNFTLKIRSTKLEDSAMYFCARSRRSGNEQFFGPGTRLTVL.

This clone has a single count. The chain has TRBV19 and TRBJ2-1, with 13 bases that match TRBD2. The CDR3 length is 15 residues. Germline V gene sequence: CDR1 LNHDA, CDR2 SQIVND (reference sequence). J gave up 9 bases and V 7 bases, and 9 bases lay outside the gene matches. The CDR3 coding sequence is TGTGCCAGTAACGTACTAGCGGGAGGGGCTGGTGAGCAGTTCTTC. It specifies CASNVLAGGAGEQFF.

The chain links TRBV5-1 to TRBJ1-2, with D perhaps TRBD1 (5 bases). The V and J ends lost 4 bases and 8 bases respectively, with 21 bases between them. The CDR3 extends over 15 amino acids. Germline lookup yields CDR1 SGHRS and CDR2 YFSETQ. The DNA for the CDR3 is TGCGCCAGCAGCGAGAATACTAACAGGAGAAGGGGCTACACCTTC. It yields the protein CASSENTNRRRGYTF.

This clone was seen once. The chain has TRBV11-2 and TRBJ1-4, with no clear D. This CDR3 spans 14 amino acids. Germline V gives CDR1 SGHAT, CDR2 FQNNGV. Trimming took off 1 base at V and 0 bases at J, with 3 bases between the two ends. The CDR3 protein is CASSLVSTNEKLFF. The CDR3 DNA reads TGTGCCAGCAGCTTAGTCTCAACTAATGAAAAACTGTTTTTT.

The J gene is TRBJ2-1, the V gene TRBV5-1; maybe TRBD1 (6 bases). The CDR3 sequence is 14 residues long. Trimming stripped 4 bases from V and 9 bases from J, with 17 bases between. Germline CDR1 is SGHRS and CDR2 is YFSETQ. This CDR3 is CASSLAKVGGEQFF. CDR3 nucleotide sequence: TGCGCCAGCAGCCTTGCGAAGGTAGGGGGTGAGCAGTTCTTC.

The chain couples TRBV5-1 to TRBJ2-1, with TRBD2 matching 9 bases. V dropped 8 bases and J dropped 8; count of bases not matched to a gene: 14. Germline values: CDR1 SGHRS, CDR2 YFSETQ. This CDR3 contains 15 residues. CDR3 in amino acids: CASSLSGSSYDEQFF. The CDR3 DNA reads TGCGCCAGTTCGCTTAGCGGGAGTTCATATGATGAGCAGTTCTTC.

V is TRBV7-9 and J is TRBJ2-5; no firm D call. The CDR3 runs to 14 residues. Trimming cost V 2 bases and J 1 base, with 8 bases left between them. The germline V gene has CDR1 SEHNR and CDR2 FQNEAQ (reference sequence). DNA of the CDR3: TGTGCCAGCAGCTTATTCGGCTCCCAAGAGACCCAGTACTTC. Protein product: CASSLFGSQETQYF.

J is TRBJ1-3 and V is TRBV5-1; D remains ambiguous. Trimming left V 0 bases short and J 0 bases short, with 7 bases between. Germline assignment: CDR1 SGHRS and CDR2 YFSETQ. The CDR3 is 15 amino acids. The CDR3 reads CASSLESFSGNTIYF. In DNA, the CDR3 is TGCGCCAGCAGCTTGGAAAGCTTCTCTGGAAACACCATATATTTT.

V is TRBV7-8 and J is TRBJ2-7; the match to TRBD1 covers 11 bases. Germline CDR1 and CDR2: SGHVS and FQNEAQ. The ends lost 5 bases at V and 4 bases at J; junction bases unmatched: 7. The CDR3 is 15 amino acids. The CDR3 loop reads CASSRTGGAPYEQYF. Written as DNA, the CDR3 is TGTGCCAGCAGCCGGACAGGGGGCGCCCCTTACGAGCAGTACTTC.

As for this clone: An end of the junction does not agree with germline; a read error may underlie this. This chain uses TRBV7-7 with TRBJ2-3, with 9 bases lining up with TRBD1. The CDR3 has 14 residues. The germline CDR1 and CDR2 sequences are SSHAT and FNYEAQ (reference sequence). The CDR3 nucleotides read TGTGCTAGCAGCCGGACAGGGGCGACAGATACGCAGTATTTT. Its translation: CASSRTGATDTQYF.